This T cell receptor (beta chain) was identified during a study of shared T cell receptors in the human thymus (dated by TCRdb to the early 2020s). Regarding the research as a whole: The study examined how self-reactive, shared T-cell receptor alpha chains are generated in the human thymus.

As to this clone: Which antigen it targets is not known. No base quality information exists; no much larger clone differs at one position.

The CDR3 spans 15 residues, from the cysteine through the phenylalanine. Only the CDR3 DNA stays, 45 bases, in frame from base 1. V ends up 0 bases short and J 4 bases short, with an unmatched junction base count of 3. CDR1 and CDR2 (LGHNA, YNFKEQ) derive from the germline V gene. Library generation was performed with the immunoSEQ multiplex PCR assay. The table was pulled from immuneACCESS by TCRdb, which kept in-frame rearrangements only. Such tables lose some clones; where checked, under half of the loss comes from unresolved V genes, and the rest has no known cause. This sample has roughly 710,000 clones in its table, and around 85% of those were observed once. Clones ranked in the top ten supply approximately 0.01% of the sample. This same sample was also taken into another study, of human thymus T cells. The second study's authors report: Donors were immunologically healthy infants undergoing open corrective cardiac surgery for congenital heart defects in Finland. Thymus tissue was collected as surgical resects that were removed during corrective cardiac surgery. Biased V and J gene segment usage appeared to be present in both thymic and peripheral blood repertoires. According to the related research, thymic TCR repertoires were highly overlapping among unrelated individuals. The study used 7 to 9 infant thymus samples plus four related peripheral blood samples to characterize TCR alpha and beta repertoires. Donor ages ranging from about 7 to 250 days were recorded, and several male and a couple of female infants were included in the cohort. Thymocytes were freed from the tissue by mechanical means and kept at -70 degrees C as pellets of about 9-33 million cells. Genomic DNA was extracted from frozen cell pellets with a QIAsymphony instrument. Using the immunoSEQ multiplex PCR assay, the TCRB and TCRAD loci were amplified from a standardized quantity of quality-controlled genomic DNA. Amplicons spanned the V(D)J region at a length sufficient to cover the CDR3 and identify V and J genes. Amplicon sequencing was performed on an Illumina platform through the commercial immunoSEQ service. Primer bias and sequencing errors were corrected as previously described, and TCRAD and TCRB definitions were based on the IMGT database. The repertoires were analysed using immunoSEQ Analyzer 3.0 and VDJTools for basic statistics, V/J segment usage, diversity estimates, rarefaction and pairwise overlap. Diversity was estimated with Chao1, ChaoE, Efron-Thisted, Shannon and inverse Simpson indices, and also on datasets down-sampled to the smallest sample. For repertoire overlap, CDR3 nucleotide sequence, V gene and J gene had to match strictly, and clustering was done by Jaccard-based multidimensional scaling. On average, thymus samples gave around 810,000 unique TCRB clonotypes, whereas blood samples gave around 80,000.

The chain couples TRBV4-2 to TRBJ1-3; the junction holds 7 bases that match TRBD1. The sample taken for sequencing was thymocytes. The clonotype comes from a girl less than two years old with a congenital heart defect. Donor details come from another sample of the same person, matched by shared clones. The DNA sequence follows: TGTGCCAGCAGCCAAGAGCCGGGACAGGGAAACACCATATATTTT. The resulting protein is CASSQEPGQGNTIYF.